This T cell receptor beta chain was sequenced during a study of blood T cell repertoires in COVID-19. Adults between roughly 18 and 89 years of age took part from 24 US areas. Clones were sequenced by immunoSEQ multiplex PCR, and TCRdb holds only the in-frame ones, with some missing. The repertoire consists of 350,000 to 550,000 clones, with about 85% occurring once and the leading ten covering almost 2%. The sequence derives from a woman younger than 30 with acute COVID-19. Sequencing used PBMCs or T cells enriched from blood (not recorded which).

DNA for the CDR3: TGTGCCAGTAAGCCGGCAGGGCTATCCTACGAGCAGTACTTC. It specifies CASKPAGLSYEQYF. The J gene is TRBJ2-7, the V gene TRBV19; D is perhaps TRBD1 (5 bases). CDR3 length: 14 amino acids. V was clipped by 7 bases and J by 1 base, with 14 bases between them. Germline CDR1 is LNHDA and CDR2 is SQIVND (reference sequence).